This TCR beta chain is from a study of shared T cell receptors in the human thymus. Data came from immunoSEQ multiplex PCR; TCRdb stores just in-frame clones and leaves some out. This sample yields about 710,000 clones, of which around 87% are seen a single time; about 0.0094% belongs to the top ten. With 6 bases clipped from V and 7 bases from J, the junction kept 14 bases outside the gene matches. The CDR3 runs 15 residues. Per the germline V gene, CDR1 is MDHEN and CDR2 is SYDVKM. The sample was also linked to a second study, of human thymus T cells.

The rearrangement links TRBV28 to TRBJ2-7; 8 bases align to TRBD2. The TCR comes from a boy in the first two years of life with a congenital heart defect. Source material: thymocytes. For the CDR3, the DNA is TGTGCCAGCAGAGATAGAGCGGGGGACCTTGTAGAGCAGTACTTC. Its protein is CASRDRAGDLVEQYF.